The clone carrying this T cell receptor beta chain was counted many times. Researchers amplified the TCR beta CDR3 regions from RNA transcripts. The HTBI set primed first-round TCR CDR3 RT-PCR. TCRdb reanalysed the multiplex PCR reads using MiXCR and keeps one entry per CDR3 protein. Of some 250,000 distinct CDR3 sequences listed, roughly 15% are singletons. The germline gives CDR1 SEHNR, CDR2 FQNEAQ (reference sequence). The V and J ends lost 6 bases and 3 bases respectively, with 18 bases between them. The CDR3 covers 17 residues. This sample is part of a study of T cells in Graves' hyperthyroidism and ophthalmopathy. Diagnoses were made from clinical symptoms, serum measures (thyroxine and TRAb), thyroid ultrasound and orbital computed tomography.

The V gene is TRBV7-9, the J gene TRBJ1-6, with TRBD1 as a possible D gene (5 bases). Sequencing used blood. The source is a woman aged 45 to 65 with Graves' hyperthyroidism that later progressed to Graves' ophthalmopathy. Written as DNA, the CDR3 is TGTGCCAGCAGACGAAAAGGGGTCCCACGCTATAATTCACCCCTCCACTTT. This codes for CASRRKGVPRYNSPLHF.